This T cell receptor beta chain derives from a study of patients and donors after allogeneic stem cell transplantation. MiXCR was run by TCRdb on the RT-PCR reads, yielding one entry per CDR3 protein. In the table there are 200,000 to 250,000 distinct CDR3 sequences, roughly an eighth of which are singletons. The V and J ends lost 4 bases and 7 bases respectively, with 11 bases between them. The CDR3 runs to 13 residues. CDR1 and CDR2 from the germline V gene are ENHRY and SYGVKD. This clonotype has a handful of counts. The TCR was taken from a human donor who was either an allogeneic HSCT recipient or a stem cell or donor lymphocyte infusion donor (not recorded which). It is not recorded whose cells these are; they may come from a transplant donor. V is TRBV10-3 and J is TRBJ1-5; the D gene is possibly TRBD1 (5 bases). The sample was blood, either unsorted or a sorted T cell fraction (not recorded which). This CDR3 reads CAISGSGGQPQHF. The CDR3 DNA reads TGTGCCATCAGTGGGAGTGGGGGACAGCCCCAGCATTTT.